This is a list of T cell receptor beta chains from one sample in a study of T cell responses to AZD1222 COVID-19 vaccine. Produced via immunoSEQ multiplex PCR; TCRdb's table is partial and in-frame only. The sample has 170,000 or so clones, 85% to 95% seen once. Sequencing used peripheral blood, obtained on day 0 of AZD1222 vaccination. These receptors were taken from an adult in good health. Both conserved end residues are part of each CDR3. Fields, in order: J gene, clone size, D gene, CDR3 length, V gene, CDR3 DNA, CDR3 protein. The D gene is left open where the match is weak. Size tells how often a clone was seen (once, few, many) or the class of an expanded clone, and some rows leave it out.

J gene: TRBJ2-5; clone size: .; D gene: .; CDR3 length: 13; V gene: TRBV11-2; CDR3 DNA: TGTGCCAGCAGCTTATCGCTAAAAGAGACCCAGTACTTC; CDR3 protein: CASSLSLKETQYF
J gene: TRBJ1-6; clone size: .; D gene: TRBD1; CDR3 length: 16; V gene: TRBV5-1; CDR3 DNA: TGCGCCAGCAGCTCCTCTTGGGGACAGGTCGATTCACCCCTCCACTTT; CDR3 protein: CASSSSWGQVDSPLHF
J gene: TRBJ1-6; clone size: .; D gene: .; CDR3 length: 15; V gene: TRBV19; CDR3 DNA: TGTGCCAGTAGTATAGGGGTAAAATATAATTCACCCCTCCACTTT; CDR3 protein: CASSIGVKYNSPLHF
J gene: TRBJ1-4; clone size: .; D gene: .; CDR3 length: 11; V gene: TRBV29-1; CDR3 DNA: TGCAGCGTTGAAATTGGGGAAAAACTGTTTTTT; CDR3 protein: CSVEIGEKLFF
J gene: TRBJ1-5; clone size: .; D gene: .; CDR3 length: 13; V gene: TRBV2; CDR3 DNA: TGTGCCAGCAGTCGGCAGCTTAATACTCTTCAGCATTTT; CDR3 protein: CASSRQLNTLQHF
J gene: TRBJ2-7; clone size: .; D gene: TRBD1; CDR3 length: 14; V gene: TRBV5-1; CDR3 DNA: TGCGCCAGCAGCCTGGGACAGGGAGTGGATGAGCAGTACTTC; CDR3 protein: CASSLGQGVDEQYF
J gene: TRBJ2-7; clone size: .; D gene: .; CDR3 length: 14; V gene: TRBV6-5; CDR3 DNA: TGTGCCAGCAGCCCCAGCGGACCTATCTACGAGCAGTACTTC; CDR3 protein: CASSPSGPIYEQYF
J gene: TRBJ2-1; clone size: .; D gene: TRBD2; CDR3 length: 12; V gene: TRBV5-6; CDR3 DNA: TGTGCCAGCCGGTCCGGGGGGAATGAGCAGTTCTTC; CDR3 protein: CASRSGGNEQFF
J gene: TRBJ1-5; clone size: once; D gene: TRBD1; CDR3 length: 14; V gene: TRBV4-1; CDR3 DNA: TGCGCCAGCAGCCCAAGGACAGGGAATCAGCCCCAGCATTTT; CDR3 protein: CASSPRTGNQPQHF
J gene: TRBJ1-3; clone size: .; D gene: TRBD1; CDR3 length: 15; V gene: TRBV2; CDR3 DNA: TGTGCCAGCAGTGCCGCGACAGGGACGGGAAACACCATATATTTT; CDR3 protein: CASSAATGTGNTIYF
J gene: TRBJ1-2; clone size: .; D gene: .; CDR3 length: 16; V gene: TRBV19; CDR3 DNA: TGTGCCAGTAGTATAGCCTCGGCCAGGGGTAACTATGGCTACACCTTC; CDR3 protein: CASSIASARGNYGYTF
J gene: TRBJ1-1; clone size: .; D gene: .; CDR3 length: 12; V gene: TRBV2; CDR3 DNA: TGTGCCAGCAGCTACCCTCTATATGGGGCTTTCTTT; CDR3 protein: CASSYPLYGAFF
J gene: TRBJ2-7; clone size: .; D gene: .; CDR3 length: 16; V gene: TRBV5-5; CDR3 DNA: TGTGCCAGCAGCTTGCCCCTAGTAGGGGCCACCTACGAGCAGTACTTC; CDR3 protein: CASSLPLVGATYEQYF
J gene: TRBJ2-1; clone size: .; D gene: TRBD2; CDR3 length: 19; V gene: TRBV7-6; CDR3 DNA: TGTGCCAGCAGCTTGCGTAGCGGGGGGGGACCTAGCTCCTACAATGAGCAGTTCTTC; CDR3 protein: CASSLRSGGGPSSYNEQFF
J gene: TRBJ2-5; clone size: .; D gene: TRBD2; CDR3 length: 14; V gene: TRBV5-4; CDR3 DNA: TGTGCCAGCAGCCCCACTGGGGGGGTTGAGACCCAGTACTTC; CDR3 protein: CASSPTGGVETQYF
J gene: TRBJ1-6; clone size: .; D gene: .; CDR3 length: 15; V gene: TRBV6-1; CDR3 DNA: TGTGCCAGCAGTGAAACGGGGACGAATAATTCACCCCTCCACTTT; CDR3 protein: CASSETGTNNSPLHF
J gene: TRBJ1-3; clone size: once; D gene: TRBD1; CDR3 length: 16; V gene: TRBV11-2; CDR3 DNA: TGTGCCAGCAGCCCCGCACCGGGACAGGTCGGAAACACCATATATTTT; CDR3 protein: CASSPAPGQVGNTIYF
J gene: TRBJ1-1; clone size: .; D gene: .; CDR3 length: 13; V gene: TRBV27; CDR3 DNA: TGTGCCAGCAGTTTAAGGGAACCCACTGAAGCTTTCTTT; CDR3 protein: CASSLREPTEAFF
J gene: TRBJ2-3; clone size: .; D gene: .; CDR3 length: 16; V gene: TRBV24-1; CDR3 DNA: TGTGCCACCAGTGATTCCGGACCCTCGGGCACAGATACGCAGTATTTT; CDR3 protein: CATSDSGPSGTDTQYF
J gene: TRBJ2-7; clone size: .; D gene: .; CDR3 length: 14; V gene: TRBV3-1/TRBV3-2; CDR3 DNA: TGTGCCAGCAGTCATTTAGACCGTTCCTACGAGCAGTACTTC; CDR3 protein: CASSHLDRSYEQYF
J gene: TRBJ1-4; clone size: .; D gene: .; CDR3 length: 15; V gene: TRBV7-2; CDR3 DNA: TGTGCCAGCAGCTTAGTTGGGCAGACTAATGAAAAACTGTTTTTT; CDR3 protein: CASSLVGQTNEKLFF
J gene: TRBJ1-6; clone size: .; D gene: TRBD1; CDR3 length: 13; V gene: TRBV4-1; CDR3 DNA: TGCGCCAGCAGCCCGGGACAGAATTCACCCCTCCACTTT; CDR3 protein: CASSPGQNSPLHF
J gene: TRBJ1-1; clone size: .; D gene: TRBD1; CDR3 length: 14; V gene: TRBV27; CDR3 DNA: TGTGCCAGCAGTCCAACAGGGGCCGGCAGTGAAGCTTTCTTT; CDR3 protein: CASSPTGAGSEAFF
J gene: TRBJ1-1; clone size: few; D gene: .; CDR3 length: 13; V gene: TRBV12-3/TRBV12-4; CDR3 DNA: TGTGCCAGCAGCCCGGCGTCAAAAACAGAAGCTTTCTTT; CDR3 protein: CASSPASKTEAFF
J gene: TRBJ2-2; clone size: .; D gene: .; CDR3 length: 14; V gene: TRBV3-1/TRBV3-2; CDR3 DNA: TGTGCCAGCAGCCAACAAACAACCACCGGGGAGCTGTTTTTT; CDR3 protein: CASSQQTTTGELFF
J gene: TRBJ1-5; clone size: .; D gene: .; CDR3 length: 16; V gene: TRBV2; CDR3 DNA: TGTGCCAGCAGTGGAAGAGGTGGAAGGGAAAATCAGCCCCAGCATTTT; CDR3 protein: CASSGRGGRENQPQHF
J gene: TRBJ2-3; clone size: .; D gene: .; CDR3 length: 13; V gene: TRBV7-9; CDR3 DNA: TGTGCCAGCAGCGCCCCTAGCACAGATACGCAGTATTTT; CDR3 protein: CASSAPSTDTQYF
J gene: TRBJ1-2; clone size: .; D gene: .; CDR3 length: 14; V gene: TRBV5-1; CDR3 DNA: TGCGCCAGCAGGGAAGCGGACGGGAACTCTGGCTACACCTTC; CDR3 protein: CASREADGNSGYTF
J gene: TRBJ1-2; clone size: .; D gene: .; CDR3 length: 15; V gene: TRBV7-2; CDR3 DNA: TGTGCCAGCAGCTTAGTAGAAACAGGGTGGGATGGCTACACCTTC; CDR3 protein: CASSLVETGWDGYTF
J gene: TRBJ2-2; clone size: once; D gene: .; CDR3 length: 16; V gene: TRBV4-2; CDR3 DNA: TGTGCCAGCAGCCAAGCCGCTAGTGTCTTGGCCGGGGAGCTGTTTTTT; CDR3 protein: CASSQAASVLAGELFF
J gene: TRBJ1-3; clone size: .; D gene: .; CDR3 length: 13; V gene: TRBV7-2; CDR3 DNA: TGTGCCAGCAGCTTAGGACAAGGAAACACCATATATTTT; CDR3 protein: CASSLGQGNTIYF
J gene: TRBJ2-3; clone size: .; D gene: TRBD2; CDR3 length: 16; V gene: TRBV7-9; CDR3 DNA: TGTGCCAGCAGCTTAGCGCTAGCGGGGGTCCTAGATACGCAGTATTTT; CDR3 protein: CASSLALAGVLDTQYF
J gene: TRBJ1-5; clone size: .; D gene: .; CDR3 length: 14; V gene: TRBV5-6; CDR3 DNA: TGTGCCAGCAGCTTGGGAGGGAAAAATCAGCCCCAGCATTTT; CDR3 protein: CASSLGGKNQPQHF
J gene: TRBJ2-7; clone size: .; D gene: .; CDR3 length: 14; V gene: TRBV9; CDR3 DNA: TGTGCCAGCAGCGTAAAGCGTAACTCCTACGAGCAGTACTTC; CDR3 protein: CASSVKRNSYEQYF
J gene: TRBJ2-5; clone size: .; D gene: .; CDR3 length: 12; V gene: TRBV12-3/TRBV12-4; CDR3 DNA: TGTGCCAGCAGTCGCTTGAGGGAGACCCAGTACTTC; CDR3 protein: CASSRLRETQYF
J gene: TRBJ1-2; clone size: .; D gene: TRBD1; CDR3 length: 16; V gene: TRBV3-1/TRBV3-2; CDR3 DNA: TGTGCCAGCAGCCAGGTATGGACAGGGGCGTACTATGGCTACACCTTC; CDR3 protein: CASSQVWTGAYYGYTF
J gene: TRBJ1-1; clone size: .; D gene: .; CDR3 length: 14; V gene: TRBV19; CDR3 DNA: TGTGCCAGTAGTAGTAGAGGGGGGGACACTGAAGCTTTCTTT; CDR3 protein: CASSSRGGDTEAFF
J gene: TRBJ2-3; clone size: .; D gene: .; CDR3 length: 15; V gene: TRBV2; CDR3 DNA: TGTGCCAGCAGTGAGGGCCTGGCTAACACAGATACGCAGTATTTT; CDR3 protein: CASSEGLANTDTQYF
J gene: TRBJ2-1; clone size: .; D gene: .; CDR3 length: 15; V gene: TRBV5-1; CDR3 DNA: TGCGCCAGCAGCTTGGGACTCTCAGAGGGAGGTGAGCAGTTCTTC; CDR3 protein: CASSLGLSEGGEQFF
J gene: TRBJ2-3; clone size: .; D gene: .; CDR3 length: 13; V gene: TRBV27; CDR3 DNA: TGTGCCAGCACCACCTTCAACACAGATACGCAGTATTTT; CDR3 protein: CASTTFNTDTQYF
J gene: TRBJ2-7; clone size: .; D gene: .; CDR3 length: 15; V gene: TRBV4-3; CDR3 DNA: TGCGCCAGCAGCCAAGGCTTCAGGGCCCTGGGCGAGCAGTACTTC; CDR3 protein: CASSQGFRALGEQYF
J gene: TRBJ1-4; clone size: .; D gene: .; CDR3 length: 13; V gene: TRBV5-1; CDR3 DNA: TGCGCCAGCAGCCCTAGGGTTGGGGAAAAACTGTTTTTT; CDR3 protein: CASSPRVGEKLFF
J gene: TRBJ1-2; clone size: .; D gene: .; CDR3 length: 12; V gene: TRBV19; CDR3 DNA: TGTGCCACTCGGACGGCCCCCTATGGCTACACCTTC; CDR3 protein: CATRTAPYGYTF
J gene: TRBJ1-2; clone size: .; D gene: .; CDR3 length: 12; V gene: TRBV11-2; CDR3 DNA: TGTGCCAGCAGACAGATAGGGTATGGCTACACCTTC; CDR3 protein: CASRQIGYGYTF
J gene: TRBJ1-2; clone size: .; D gene: .; CDR3 length: 13; V gene: TRBV28; CDR3 DNA: TGTGCCAGCATCCGTCCGGGAAGTTATGGCTACACCTTC; CDR3 protein: CASIRPGSYGYTF
J gene: TRBJ1-2; clone size: once; D gene: .; CDR3 length: 16; V gene: TRBV4-1; CDR3 DNA: TGCGCCAGCAGCCAAAGCCCTGAGACAGGCCTCTATGGCTACACCTTC; CDR3 protein: CASSQSPETGLYGYTF
J gene: TRBJ1-6; clone size: .; D gene: .; CDR3 length: 13; V gene: TRBV9; CDR3 DNA: TGTGCCAGCAGCGTAGAAGAGAATTCACCCCTCCACTTT; CDR3 protein: CASSVEENSPLHF
J gene: TRBJ2-5; clone size: .; D gene: TRBD2; CDR3 length: 17; V gene: TRBV4-1; CDR3 DNA: TGCGCCAGCAGCCGCGGGGAGATGCTAGCGGGGGAAGAGACCCAGTACTTC; CDR3 protein: CASSRGEMLAGEETQYF
J gene: TRBJ1-6; clone size: .; D gene: TRBD1; CDR3 length: 15; V gene: TRBV6-5; CDR3 DNA: TGTGCCAGCAGCCTGGGACAGGGGTTTCGTTCACCCCTCCACTTT; CDR3 protein: CASSLGQGFRSPLHF
J gene: TRBJ1-5; clone size: .; D gene: .; CDR3 length: 14; V gene: TRBV7-8; CDR3 DNA: .; CDR3 protein: CASSLAFGQGIRHF
J gene: TRBJ2-7; clone size: .; D gene: TRBD2; CDR3 length: 13; V gene: TRBV7-8; CDR3 DNA: TGTGCCAGCAGCGTAGCGGGGAGCTACGAGCAGTACTTC; CDR3 protein: CASSVAGSYEQYF
J gene: TRBJ2-5; clone size: .; D gene: .; CDR3 length: 12; V gene: TRBV29-1; CDR3 DNA: TGCAGCGCCTTTACCGGTCCGGAGACCCAGTACTTC; CDR3 protein: CSAFTGPETQYF
J gene: TRBJ1-6; clone size: once; D gene: .; CDR3 length: 14; V gene: TRBV15; CDR3 DNA: TGTGCCACCAGCAGATCGAACTATAATTCACCCCTCCACTTT; CDR3 protein: CATSRSNYNSPLHF
J gene: TRBJ1-3; clone size: .; D gene: .; CDR3 length: 16; V gene: TRBV3-1/TRBV3-2; CDR3 DNA: TGTGCCAGCAGCCCCAGTTACTCCCTCTCTGGAAACACCATATATTTT; CDR3 protein: CASSPSYSLSGNTIYF
J gene: TRBJ1-6; clone size: .; D gene: .; CDR3 length: 14; V gene: TRBV5-1; CDR3 DNA: TGCGCCAGCAGCTCCGGGACGGAAAATTCACCCCTCCACTTT; CDR3 protein: CASSSGTENSPLHF
J gene: TRBJ1-2; clone size: .; D gene: TRBD1; CDR3 length: 13; V gene: TRBV12-3/TRBV12-4; CDR3 DNA: TGTGCCAGCAGCCGGGACAGGGGAAACGGCTACACCTTC; CDR3 protein: CASSRDRGNGYTF
J gene: TRBJ1-6; clone size: .; D gene: TRBD1; CDR3 length: 17; V gene: TRBV9; CDR3 DNA: TGTGCCAGCAGCGTAACAGGGGGCCGTTTCTATAATTCACCCCTCCACTTT; CDR3 protein: CASSVTGGRFYNSPLHF
J gene: TRBJ1-1; clone size: .; D gene: TRBD1; CDR3 length: 14; V gene: TRBV2; CDR3 DNA: TGTGCCAGCAGTAAGGGACAGGTCGGCGCTGAAGCTTTCTTT; CDR3 protein: CASSKGQVGAEAFF
J gene: TRBJ2-7; clone size: .; D gene: .; CDR3 length: 13; V gene: TRBV11-3; CDR3 DNA: TGTGCCAGCAGCCCCCCACTTTTTTACGAGCAGTACTTC; CDR3 protein: CASSPPLFYEQYF